The source of this TCR beta chain is a study of blood T cell repertoires in COVID-19. Germline assignment: CDR1 SGHNT and CDR2 YYREEE (reference sequence). The CDR3 contains 15 residues. Trimming took off 4 bases at V and 4 bases at J, with 15 bases between the two ends. Assay used: immunoSEQ multiplex PCR; TCRdb lists only in-frame clones, some missing. The sample shows some 520,000 clones, roughly 87% of them seen only once. Sequenced material: peripheral blood. This sequence was found in a man aged 18 to 29 with COVID-19, enrolled during active disease. V is TRBV5-4 and J is TRBJ2-4; the D is unclear. CDR3 nucleotide sequence: TGTGCCAGCAGCCCAGACTCCGGAGTGAAAAACATTCAGTACTTC. Encoded protein: CASSPDSGVKNIQYF.